The 24 T cell receptor beta chains given below trace back to one sample, sequenced in a study of PD-L1 blockade in urothelial cancer. Using immunoSEQ multiplex PCR, the repertoire was profiled, and TCRdb retains in-frame clones only, with some absent. This repertoire shows tens of thousands of clones, approximately 88% found once; its top ten account for roughly 14%. Stated time point: pretreatment peripheral blood. Source: PBMCs, taken around atezolizumab (anti-PD-L1) treatment. The source of these receptors is a woman aged 55-75 years with urothelial cancer.

V usage is TRBV27 and J usage is TRBJ1-5; D gene ambiguous. The CDR3 length is 18 residues. Germline-derived CDR1 and CDR2 are MNHEY and SMNVEV (reference sequence). V gave up 5 bases and J gave up 2 bases, with 22 bases separating them. Here the CDR3 reads CASSQTVGGWRGNQPQHF. The CDR3 DNA follows: TGTGCCAGCAGTCAAACGGTGGGAGGGTGGAGGGGCAATCAGCCCCAGCATTTT.

The chain carries TRBV4-3 and TRBJ2-1; D may be TRBD2 (5 bases). V was pared by 3 bases and J by 10 bases, with 16 bases between. Per germline, CDR1 LGHNA and CDR2 YSLEER. The length of the CDR3 is 14 residues. The CDR3, as DNA: TGCGCCAGCAGCCAGGGGAGCAGGCAATACGAGCAGTTCTTC. This sequence encodes CASSQGSRQYEQFF.

The chain uses TRBV5-8 and TRBJ2-5; perhaps TRBD2 as D (5 bases). Trimming shortened V by 0 bases and J by 9 bases, and 12 bases separated the two germline ends. This CDR3 has 13 residues. Germline assignment: CDR1 SGHTS and CDR2 YDEGEE. CDR3 nucleotides: TGTGCCAGCAGCTTGGCCCCAAACGGGGCCCAGTACTTC. Translating gives CASSLAPNGAQYF.

By share, this clone counts as medium-sized. This chain links TRBV10-3 with TRBJ2-7, with TRBD1 identical over 10 bases. The J segment lost 1 base and the V segment lost 10 bases, leaving 13 bases of the junction unmatched. The germline gives CDR1 ENHRY, CDR2 SYGVKD. The CDR3 covers 16 residues. CDR3 sequence (DNA): TGTGCCACCTCGGGACAGGGGTTGCAAGGATCCTACGAGCAGTACTTC. It codes for CATSGQGLQGSYEQYF.

CDR3 residues: CASSSGTELSDTQYF. DNA for the CDR3: TGTGCCAGCAGTTCCGGGACAGAATTATCAGATACGCAGTATTTT. This sequence joins TRBV28 and TRBJ2-3; 7 positions agree with TRBD1. The J segment lost 4 bases and the V segment lost 4 bases, leaving 8 bases of the junction unmatched. CDR1 is MDHEN and CDR2 is SYDVKM in the germline V gene. CDR3 size: 15 residues.

The chain recombines TRBV7-6 with TRBJ2-7; 7 positions agree with TRBD1. Unmatched junction bases numbered 10, after V lost 5 bases and J lost 6 bases. CDR3 length: 14 residues. Germline CDR1 SGHVS, CDR2 FNYEAQ. Here the CDR3 reads CASSLGLAGGEQYF. The CDR3 DNA sequence: TGTGCCAGCAGCCTAGGACTGGCAGGGGGCGAGCAGTACTTC.

V gene TRBV5-6 combines with J gene TRBJ1-3, with D maybe TRBD1 (5 bases). Trimming removed 0 bases from V and 0 bases from J, with 13 bases in between. CDR1 is SGHDT, CDR2 YYEEEE, per germline. The CDR3 extends over 17 amino acids. The CDR3 region is CASSLGAWGGSGNTIYF. The CDR3 DNA follows: TGTGCCAGCAGCTTGGGGGCCTGGGGGGGCTCTGGAAACACCATATATTTT.

The chain uses TRBV5-1 and TRBJ2-3, with D tentatively TRBD1 (5 bases). This CDR3 is 16 amino acids long. V lost 4 bases and J 0 bases, leaving 15 bases between the germline ends. CDR1 and CDR2 (germline): SGHRS, YFSETQ. The CDR3 nucleotides are TGCGCCAGCAGCAGAACAGGTTCCACTAGCACAGATACGCAGTATTTT. This encodes CASSRTGSTSTDTQYF.

The V gene is TRBV6-4, the J gene TRBJ1-2; 7 nucleotides agree with TRBD1. With V trimmed by 5 bases and J by 8 bases, 11 bases remained unmatched. The CDR3 has 14 residues. CDR1 MRHNA and CDR2 SNTAGT come from the germline V gene. This CDR3 is CASSPTGTKGGYTF. The DNA for the CDR3 is TGTGCCAGCAGTCCGACAGGGACCAAGGGAGGCTACACCTTC.

The chain joins TRBV18 to TRBJ1-1; perhaps TRBD1 as D (6 bases). Trimming shortened V by 3 bases and J by 2 bases, and 13 bases separated the two germline ends. Germline V gives CDR1 KGHSH, CDR2 LQKENI. The CDR3 covers 15 residues. Here the CDR3 reads CASSPRTDINTEAFF. CDR3 DNA: TGTGCCAGCTCACCTAGGACAGATATAAACACTGAAGCTTTCTTT.

The genes are TRBV7-9 and TRBJ1-4; 10 bases are shared with TRBD1. CDR1 SEHNR and CDR2 FQNEAQ come from the germline V gene (reference sequence). CDR3 size: 14 residues. Losses at the gene ends were 4 bases for V and 7 bases for J; bases not matched to a gene: 3. The CDR3 protein is CASSYGTGAEKLFF. For the CDR3, the DNA is TGTGCCAGCAGCTACGGGACAGGGGCTGAAAAACTGTTTTTT.

J is TRBJ1-5 and V is TRBV6-6; possible D gene TRBD1, 6 bases. Trimming took off 7 bases at V and 11 bases at J, with 18 bases between the two ends. This CDR3 region has 13 residues. The germline CDR1 and CDR2 sequences are MNHNY and SVGAGI (reference sequence). The CDR3 is CASTRDISRTQHF. DNA for the CDR3: TGTGCCAGCACAAGGGACATCAGTAGGACCCAGCATTTT.

The chain recombines TRBV9 with TRBJ2-1, with 7 bases fitting TRBD1. The CDR3 sequence is 15 residues long. Germline V gene lookup returns CDR1 SGDLS and CDR2 YYNGEE. V shed 1 base, J shed 9 bases, and the junction held 10 bases outside the gene matches. The CDR3 region is CASSVLGQGVSEQFF. CDR3 DNA sequence: TGTGCCAGCAGCGTATTAGGGCAGGGGGTTAGTGAGCAGTTCTTC.

The chain uses TRBV2 and TRBJ2-7; 7 bases align to TRBD1. The CDR3 covers 13 residues. Germline V gene lookup returns CDR1 SNHLY and CDR2 FYNNEI. Trimming took 5 bases from V and 5 from J; bases not matched to a gene: 6. The CDR3 spells CASSSQGPHEQYF. CDR3 bases: TGTGCCAGCAGTTCACAGGGGCCCCACGAGCAGTACTTC.

The chain uses TRBV7-2 and TRBJ2-5, with D possibly being TRBD2 (6 bases). Per germline, CDR1 SGHTA and CDR2 FQGNSA. The germline V and J ends were trimmed by 5 bases and 1 base, with 14 bases remaining between them. This CDR3 region has 15 residues. CDR3 DNA: TGTGCCAGCAGCCCCCGCCCGGGACTCCAAGAGACCCAGTACTTC. Amino acid sequence: CASSPRPGLQETQYF. The complete variable domain, with remaining parts taken from reference TRBV7-2 and TRBJ2-5, reads GAGVSQSPSNKVTEKGKDVELRCDPISGHTALYWYRQSLGQGLEFLIYFQGNSAPDKSGLPSDRFSAERTGGSVSTLTIQRTQQEDSAVYLCASSPRPGLQETQYFGPGTRLLVL.

This chain links TRBV4-3 with TRBJ2-5; 7 nucleotides match TRBD2. Looked up from germline, CDR1 is LGHNA and CDR2 is YSLEER. The CDR3 is made up of 16 amino acids. Germline trimming cut 0 bases from V and 4 bases from J; bases unmatched to any gene: 8. CDR3: CASSQDRGGSTETQYF. The CDR3 bases are TGCGCCAGCAGCCAAGATAGGGGCGGGAGCACAGAGACCCAGTACTTC.

The chain recombines TRBV10-3 with TRBJ2-7; D is undetermined. The ends were cut back, 3 bases at V and 0 bases at J, with 6 bases in the middle. This CDR3 is built from 13 residues. Per germline, CDR1 ENHRY and CDR2 SYGVKD. As DNA, the CDR3 is TGTGCCATCAGTGAACGGAGCTCCTACGAGCAGTACTTC. Translated: CAISERSSYEQYF.

The V gene is TRBV9, the J gene TRBJ1-2; 8 bases are a match to TRBD1. V was clipped by 6 bases and J by 0 bases; unmatched bases: 7. Per the germline V gene, CDR1 is SGDLS and CDR2 is YYNGEE. CDR3 size: 15 residues. CDR3 amino acids: CASNRGGTANYGYTF. The CDR3, as DNA: TGTGCCAGCAACAGGGGGGGGACAGCTAACTATGGCTACACCTTC.

The chain combines TRBV7-2 with TRBJ2-3; 10 bases line up with TRBD1. Germline lookup yields CDR1 SGHTA and CDR2 FQGNSA. V lost 2 bases to trimming and J lost 5 bases; unmatched junction nucleotides: 4. CDR3 length equals 15 residues. CDR3 sequence: CASSLRQGALDTQYF. The CDR3 DNA follows: TGTGCCAGCAGCTTACGACAGGGGGCGTTAGATACGCAGTATTTT.

The genes are TRBV5-1 and TRBJ1-1; D not resolved. Trimming cost V 4 bases and J 1 base, with 11 bases left between them. The V gene's germline CDR1 is SGHRS and CDR2 YFSETQ. This CDR3 comprises 14 residues. CDR3 sequence: CASSRYGENTEAFF. DNA for the CDR3: TGCGCCAGCAGCCGATACGGGGAGAACACTGAAGCTTTCTTT.

The chain employs TRBV5-5 and TRBJ2-7; 7 bases line up with TRBD2. This CDR3 contains 19 residues. V lost 2 bases, J lost 0 bases, and 17 bases stayed unmatched. The V gene's germline CDR1 is SGHKS and CDR2 YYEKEE (reference sequence). The CDR3 sequence: CASSFGGGNRRQSSYEQYF. CDR3 DNA sequence: TGTGCCAGCAGCTTTGGGGGAGGGAACCGCCGACAGAGCTCCTACGAGCAGTACTTC.

A single count supports this clone. The chain is built from TRBV5-1 and TRBJ2-7, with a possible D match to TRBD1 (5 bases). CDR3 size: 14 residues. CDR1 is SGHRS and CDR2 is YFSETQ in the germline V gene. Trimming shortened V by 1 base and J by 0 bases, and 8 bases separated the two germline ends. CDR3 DNA: TGCGCCAGCAGCTTGACAGGAAGCTCCTACGAGCAGTACTTC. Its translation: CASSLTGSSYEQYF.

The rearrangement links TRBV5-1 to TRBJ1-5; D unresolved. Between the trimmed V and J ends, which lost 4 bases and 2 bases, there was a span of 7 bases. This CDR3 is 13 amino acids long. Germline V gene lookup returns CDR1 SGHRS and CDR2 YFSETQ. Written as DNA, the CDR3 is TGCGCCAGCAGCCACACCGGCAATCAGCCCCAGCATTTT. It specifies CASSHTGNQPQHF.

This clone has a single count. The chain combines TRBV14 with TRBJ1-4; D unresolved. V was cut by 4 bases and J by 7 bases, with 13 bases left in between. Germline V gives CDR1 SGHDN, CDR2 FVKESK. The CDR3 covers 14 residues. The DNA for the CDR3 is TGTGCCAGCAGCCTAAGCCGGACTGTTGAAAAACTGTTTTTT. Protein sequence: CASSLSRTVEKLFF.